This T cell receptor beta chain was sequenced in a study of T-cell reconstitution after alpha-beta-depleted transplantation in children (dated by TCRdb to 2015 to 2016). As for the study more broadly: Using TCR repertoire profiling, the study quantitatively followed how T-cell immune reconstitution unfolded in children after TCRalphabeta/CD19-depleted allogeneic hematopoietic cell transplantation.

This clonotype has only a few counts. Its antigen remains undetermined. One base away there is no much larger clone; base qualities are not given. Library creation used PCR. The run used an Illumina HiSeq 2500. Molecular barcoding was employed in the preparation of TCR libraries, with unique molecular identifiers being used to normalize TCRbeta repertoire quantification. TCRdb reprocessed the public reads (quality trimming at Q25 with fastp, clone calling with MiXCR) and kept in-frame beta chains. Merged by CDR3 protein, the rows form single entries marked with the most common genes and DNA. In this sample the table shows about 230,000 distinct CDR3 sequences, 9.5% to 15% of which occur a single time. The ten most abundant clones make up approximately 2.4% of the sample. The TCR was taken from a human donor who donated a stem cell graft to a child with acute lymphoblastic leukemia. Material: PBMCs from the stem cell graft donor, obtained from the stem cell graft.

For the CDR3, the sequence is CSARDLKGSGRSYEQYF. The sequence in DNA is TGCAGTGCTAGAGATCTCAAGGGCAGCGGGCGATCCTACGAGCAGTACTTC. This sequence uses TRBV20-1 and TRBJ2-7, with TRBD2 tentatively as D gene (6 bases match). The CDR3, cysteine through phenylalanine, is 17 amino acids long. The retained sequence is limited to the CDR3, 51 bases, with the frame set at the first base. The trim is 0 bases for V and 1 base for J, with a gap of 19 bases between the germline ends. For CDR1 and CDR2, the germline V gene (reference sequence) lists DFQATT and SNEGSKA.